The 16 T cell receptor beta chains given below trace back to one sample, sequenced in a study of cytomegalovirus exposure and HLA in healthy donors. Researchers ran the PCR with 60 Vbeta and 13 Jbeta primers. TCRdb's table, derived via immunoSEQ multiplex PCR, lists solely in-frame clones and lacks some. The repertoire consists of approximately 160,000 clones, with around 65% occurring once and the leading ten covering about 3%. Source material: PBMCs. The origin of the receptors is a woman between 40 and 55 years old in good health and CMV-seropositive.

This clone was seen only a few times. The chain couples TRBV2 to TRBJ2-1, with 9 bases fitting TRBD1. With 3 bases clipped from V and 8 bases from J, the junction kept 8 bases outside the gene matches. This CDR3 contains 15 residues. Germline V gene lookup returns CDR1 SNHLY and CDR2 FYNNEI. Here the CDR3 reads CASSEGDRVLYEQFF. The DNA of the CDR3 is TGTGCCAGCAGTGAGGGGGACAGGGTTCTTTATGAGCAGTTCTTC.

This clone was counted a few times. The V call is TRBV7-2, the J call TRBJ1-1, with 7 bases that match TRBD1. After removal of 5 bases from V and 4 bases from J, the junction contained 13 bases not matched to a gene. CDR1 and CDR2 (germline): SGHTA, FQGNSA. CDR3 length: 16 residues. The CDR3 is CASSRRGTAILTEAFF. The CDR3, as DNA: TGTGCCAGCAGCCGAAGAGGGACAGCCATCCTCACTGAAGCTTTCTTT.

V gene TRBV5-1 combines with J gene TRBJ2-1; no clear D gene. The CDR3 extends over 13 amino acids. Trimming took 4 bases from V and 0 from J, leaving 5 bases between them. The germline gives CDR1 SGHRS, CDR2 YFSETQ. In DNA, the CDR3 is TGCGCCAGCAGCCTTAGCTCCTACAATGAGCAGTTCTTC. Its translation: CASSLSSYNEQFF.

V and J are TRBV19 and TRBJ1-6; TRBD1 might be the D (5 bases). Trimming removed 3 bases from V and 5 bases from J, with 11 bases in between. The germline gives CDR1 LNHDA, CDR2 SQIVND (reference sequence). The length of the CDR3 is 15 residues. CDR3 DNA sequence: TGTGCCAGTAGTATTCGGGGGAAGGATAATTCACCCCTCCACTTT. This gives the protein CASSIRGKDNSPLHF.

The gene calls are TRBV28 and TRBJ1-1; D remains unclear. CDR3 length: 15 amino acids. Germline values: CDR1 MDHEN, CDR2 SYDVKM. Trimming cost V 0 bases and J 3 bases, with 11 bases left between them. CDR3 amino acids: CASSLWSWEDTEAFF. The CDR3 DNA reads TGTGCCAGCAGTTTATGGAGCTGGGAGGACACTGAAGCTTTCTTT.

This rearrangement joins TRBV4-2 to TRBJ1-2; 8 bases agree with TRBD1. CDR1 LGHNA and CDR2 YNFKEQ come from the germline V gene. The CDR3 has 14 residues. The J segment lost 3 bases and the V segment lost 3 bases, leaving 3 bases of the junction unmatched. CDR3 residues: CASSHAQGDYGYTF. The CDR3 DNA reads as TGTGCCAGCAGCCACGCACAGGGGGACTATGGCTACACCTTC.

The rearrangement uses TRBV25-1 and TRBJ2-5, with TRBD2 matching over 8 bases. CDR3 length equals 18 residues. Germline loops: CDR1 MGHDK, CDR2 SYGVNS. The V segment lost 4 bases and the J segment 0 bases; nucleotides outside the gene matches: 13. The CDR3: CASSGRRGAGANQETQYF. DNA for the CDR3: TGTGCCAGCAGTGGCCGGCGAGGAGCGGGGGCCAACCAAGAGACCCAGTACTTC.

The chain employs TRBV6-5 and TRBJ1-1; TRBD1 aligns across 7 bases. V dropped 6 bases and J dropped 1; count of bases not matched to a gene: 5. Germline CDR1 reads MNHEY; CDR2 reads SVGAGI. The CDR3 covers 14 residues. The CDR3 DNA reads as TGTGCCAGCAGCTCAGGACAGGAGAACACTGAAGCTTTCTTT. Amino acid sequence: CASSSGQENTEAFF.

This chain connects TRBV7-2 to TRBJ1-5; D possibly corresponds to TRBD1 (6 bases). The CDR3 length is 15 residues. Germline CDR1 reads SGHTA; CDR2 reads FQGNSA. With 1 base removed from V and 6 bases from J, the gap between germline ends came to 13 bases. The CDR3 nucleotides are TGTGCCAGCAGCTTAGGATCAGGGGCCGGTCAGCCCCAGCATTTT. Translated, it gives CASSLGSGAGQPQHF.

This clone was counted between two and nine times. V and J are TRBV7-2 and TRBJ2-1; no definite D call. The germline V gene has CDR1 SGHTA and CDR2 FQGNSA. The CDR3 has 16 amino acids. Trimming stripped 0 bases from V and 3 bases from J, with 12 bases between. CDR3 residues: CASSLASVSVYNEQFF. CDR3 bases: TGTGCCAGCAGCTTAGCGAGCGTATCGGTCTACAATGAGCAGTTCTTC.

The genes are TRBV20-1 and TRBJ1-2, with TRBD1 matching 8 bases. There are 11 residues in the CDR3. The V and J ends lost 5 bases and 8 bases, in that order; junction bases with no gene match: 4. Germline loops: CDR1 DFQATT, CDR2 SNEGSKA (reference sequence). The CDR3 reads CSADDRGGYTF. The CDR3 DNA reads TGCAGTGCTGATGACAGGGGCGGCTACACCTTC.

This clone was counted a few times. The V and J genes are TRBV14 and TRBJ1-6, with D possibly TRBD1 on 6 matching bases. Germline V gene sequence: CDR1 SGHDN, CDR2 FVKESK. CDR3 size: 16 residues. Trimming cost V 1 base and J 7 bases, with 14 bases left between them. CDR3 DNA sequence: TGTGCCAGCAGCCAAGCGGAAGGCAGGGGAAATTCACCCCTCCACTTT. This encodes CASSQAEGRGNSPLHF.

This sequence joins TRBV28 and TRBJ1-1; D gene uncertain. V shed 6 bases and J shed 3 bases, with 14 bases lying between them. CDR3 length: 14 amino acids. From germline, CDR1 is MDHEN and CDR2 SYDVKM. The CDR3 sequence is CASRLGLEYTEAFF. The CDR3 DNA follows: TGTGCCAGCAGACTAGGGTTGGAATACACTGAAGCTTTCTTT.

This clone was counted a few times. The CDR3 DNA is TGTGCCAGCAGCCGTGGGGGCGGGGGAGTTGCTGGGGCCAACGTCCTGACTTTC. Translation: CASSRGGGGVAGANVLTF. This chain connects TRBV5-4 to TRBJ2-6, with D perhaps matching TRBD2 (7 bases). Trimming removed 4 bases from V and 2 bases from J, with 19 bases in between. Germline V gene data show CDR1 as SGHNT and CDR2 as YYREEE (reference sequence). CDR3 length: 18 amino acids.

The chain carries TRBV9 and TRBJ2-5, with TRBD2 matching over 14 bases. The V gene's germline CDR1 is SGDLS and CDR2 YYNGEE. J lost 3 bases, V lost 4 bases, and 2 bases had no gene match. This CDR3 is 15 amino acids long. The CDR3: CASSKGLAGEETQYF. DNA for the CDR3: TGTGCCAGCAGCAAGGGACTAGCGGGAGAAGAGACCCAGTACTTC.

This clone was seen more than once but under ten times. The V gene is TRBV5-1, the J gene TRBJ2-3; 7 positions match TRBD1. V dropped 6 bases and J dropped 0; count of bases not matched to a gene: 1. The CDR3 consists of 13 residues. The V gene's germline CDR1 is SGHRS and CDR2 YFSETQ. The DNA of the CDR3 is TGCGCCAGCAAGGGACAGAGCACAGATACGCAGTATTTT. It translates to CASKGQSTDTQYF.